This TCR beta chain comes out of a study of blood T cell repertoires in COVID-19. Study in general: Collection of acute and convalescent COVID-19 samples took place in the United States, Italy and Spain. The analysed material was cDNA or gDNA that came from T cells, B-cell-depleted T cells, or PBMCs.

In the original workflow: Estimated nucleated cell counts came from reference gene primer amplification. Method: immunoSEQ multiplex PCR; TCRdb's copy keeps in-frame clones and lacks some. D and trimming were read from the DNA, whereas the V and J calls and clone size are those reported in that table. This table has over 70,000 clones, roughly 90% appearing once. The germline V and J ends were trimmed by 0 bases and 2 bases, with 14 bases remaining between them. CDR1 is SGHDT, CDR2 YYEEEE, per germline. The length of the CDR3 is 17 residues. Sequencing was done on a sample of peripheral blood. The source of this sequence is a human donor in a cohort sampled during active COVID-19. This rearrangement joins TRBV5-6 to TRBJ2-2, with a tentative D call TRBD2 (7 bases). The CDR3: CASSLGRGGDNTGELFF. The DNA for the CDR3 is TGTGCCAGCAGCTTGGGCAGGGGAGGGGACAACACCGGGGAGCTGTTTTTT.